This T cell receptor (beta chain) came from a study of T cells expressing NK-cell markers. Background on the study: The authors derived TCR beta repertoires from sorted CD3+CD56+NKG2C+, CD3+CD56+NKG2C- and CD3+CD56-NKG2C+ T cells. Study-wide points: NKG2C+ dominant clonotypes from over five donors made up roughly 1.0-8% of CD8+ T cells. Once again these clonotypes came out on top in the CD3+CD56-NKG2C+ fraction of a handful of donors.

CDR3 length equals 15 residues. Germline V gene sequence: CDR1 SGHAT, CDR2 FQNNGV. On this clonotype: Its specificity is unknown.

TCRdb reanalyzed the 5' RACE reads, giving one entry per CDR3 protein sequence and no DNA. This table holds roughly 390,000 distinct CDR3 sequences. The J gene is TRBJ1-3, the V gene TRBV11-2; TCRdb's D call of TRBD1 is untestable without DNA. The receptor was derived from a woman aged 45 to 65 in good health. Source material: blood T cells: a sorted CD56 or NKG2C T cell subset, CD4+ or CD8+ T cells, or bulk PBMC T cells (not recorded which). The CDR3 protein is CASSEEGARGNTIYF.